This is a list of T cell receptor beta chains from one sample in a study of OX40 agonist ivuxolimab in advanced cancers. The protocol was immunoSEQ multiplex PCR, while the TCRdb copy is restricted to in-frame clones and leaves out a portion. The repertoire has around 21,000 clones, about 83% of them found once; the top ten carry roughly 20%. The source material was CD4+ or CD8+ T cells sorted from blood, sampled in a trial of the OX40 agonist ivuxolimab. These receptors were collected from an adult with an advanced solid tumor such as melanoma, head and neck, liver or kidney cancer. Each CDR3 is given with its conserved first and last residue. The order of the fields is V gene, clone size, D gene, J gene, CDR3 protein, CDR3 DNA. A D gene is named only where the DNA matches it firmly. Size is omitted from some rows. Given values are once, few, many or a class for expanded clones.

TRBV19	.	TRBD2	TRBJ2-3	CASSIDGQRGTDTQYF	TGTGCCAGTAGTATAGATGGGCAGCGGGGGACAGATACGCAGTATTTT
TRBV5-6	.	.	TRBJ1-5	CASSPTRLGSNQPQHF	TGTGCCAGCAGCCCAACCCGATTGGGTAGCAATCAGCCCCAGCATTTT
TRBV21-1	.	.	TRBJ2-3	CASAGTSRRDTQYF	TGTGCCAGCGCCGGGACTAGCAGGAGAGATACGCAGTATTTT
TRBV11-2	.	.	TRBJ2-1	CASSPSLTRVMNEQFF	TGTGCCAGCAGCCCAAGCCTGACAAGGGTTATGAATGAGCAGTTCTTC
TRBV29-1	.	.	TRBJ2-1	CSVEDHRSSYNEQFF	TGCAGCGTTGAAGACCACAGGAGCTCCTACAATGAGCAGTTCTTC
TRBV10-3	.	.	TRBJ1-3	CAISGTDFSGNTIYF	TGTGCCATCAGTGGGACCGATTTCTCTGGAAACACCATATATTTT
TRBV28	.	.	TRBJ2-7	CASSVTDVSYEQYF	TGTGCCAGCAGCGTGACAGACGTCTCCTACGAGCAGTACTTC
TRBV19	.	.	TRBJ2-1	CASSIAATNEQFF	TGTGCCAGTAGTATAGCCGCCACCAATGAGCAGTTCTTC
TRBV4-1	.	.	TRBJ1-1	CASSQVGGPITEAFF	TGCGCCAGCAGCCAAGTCGGTGGGCCGATCACTGAAGCTTTCTTT
TRBV12-5	.	TRBD2	TRBJ2-2	CASGLGSGRENGELFF	TGTGCTAGTGGTTTGGGCAGCGGGAGGGAAAACGGGGAGCTGTTTTTT
TRBV2	.	.	TRBJ2-3	CASSEVRSASDTQYF	TGTGCCAGCAGTGAAGTAAGGTCAGCTTCAGATACGCAGTATTTT
TRBV11-2	.	.	TRBJ2-5	CASSFIGGGRAAETQYF	TGTGCCAGCAGCTTCATAGGGGGGGGCAGGGCAGCAGAGACCCAGTACTTC
TRBV28	.	.	TRBJ1-5	CASSLDGHQPQHF	TGTGCCAGCAGTTTGGATGGGCATCAGCCCCAGCATTTT
TRBV7-9	.	TRBD1	TRBJ2-2	CASSPRWDSNTGELFF	TGTGCCAGCAGCCCCCGGTGGGACAGCAACACCGGGGAGCTGTTTTTT
TRBV7-3	.	.	TRBJ2-1	CASSFSGSFDNEQFF	TGTGCCAGCAGCTTTAGCGGATCTTTTGACAATGAGCAGTTCTTC
TRBV19	.	TRBD1	TRBJ1-1	CADRGRPMNTEAFF	TGTGCCGACAGGGGGCGGCCCATGAACACTGAAGCTTTCTTT
TRBV6-1	.	.	TRBJ1-2	CASSEWDLGGGYGYTF	TGTGCCAGCAGTGAATGGGATCTAGGGGGGGGCTATGGCTACACCTTC
TRBV5-5	.	.	TRBJ2-7	CASSSDRVHEQYF	TGTGCCAGCAGCTCAGATCGGGTCCACGAGCAGTACTTC
TRBV7-9	.	.	TRBJ2-3	CASTLSRGVGNTDTQYF	TGTGCCAGCACCCTTAGTAGGGGGGTCGGGAACACAGATACGCAGTATTTT
TRBV9	.	.	TRBJ1-4	CASSEEGWTNEKLFF	TGTGCCAGCAGCGAGGAGGGGTGGACTAATGAAAAACTGTTTTTT
TRBV9	.	.	TRBJ1-4	CASSEGAGNEKLFF	TGTGCCAGCAGCGAAGGGGCGGGCAATGAAAAACTGTTTTTT
TRBV5-5	.	.	TRBJ1-1	CASSPGGGWVLEAFF	TGTGCCAGCAGCCCCGGCGGGGGATGGGTTCTAGAAGCTTTCTTT
TRBV29-1	.	.	TRBJ2-7	CSVGGASDQISYEQYF	TGCAGCGTTGGGGGGGCTAGCGATCAAATTTCCTACGAGCAGTACTTC
TRBV2	.	TRBD2	TRBJ2-7	CASSPAFSLAGGLEQYF	TGTGCCAGCAGTCCCGCGTTCTCACTAGCGGGAGGGCTTGAGCAGTACTTC
TRBV10-2	.	TRBD1	TRBJ1-1	CASSSLTGENEAFF	TGCGCCAGCAGTTCGTTGACAGGGGAAAATGAAGCTTTCTTT
TRBV7-2	.	.	TRBJ1-4	CASSLIRPARGEKLFF	TGTGCCAGCAGCTTAATTCGTCCCGCCCGGGGTGAAAAACTGTTTTTT
TRBV19	.	TRBD1	TRBJ1-2	CASSVMGQGVWKDGYTF	TGTGCCAGTAGTGTAATGGGACAGGGAGTATGGAAGGATGGCTACACCTTC
TRBV13	.	.	TRBJ1-1	CASSSREGLNTEAFF	TGTGCCAGCAGCTCCCGCGAAGGGCTGAACACTGAAGCTTTCTTT
TRBV5-6	.	.	TRBJ1-2	CASSSPQDYGYTF	TGTGCCAGCAGCTCTCCTCAGGACTATGGCTACACCTTC
TRBV7-9	few	TRBD1	TRBJ2-1	CASSRNPGGNEQFF	TGTGCCAGCAGCCGAAACCCAGGGGGCAATGAGCAGTTCTTC
TRBV9	.	.	TRBJ1-1	CASSPSTGAWDEAFF	TGTGCCAGCAGCCCTTCGACAGGAGCTTGGGATGAAGCTTTCTTT
TRBV12-5	.	TRBD2	TRBJ2-1	CASESSGRSFGGNEQFF	TGTGCTAGTGAATCTAGCGGGAGATCCTTTGGGGGGAATGAGCAGTTCTTC
TRBV5-6	.	.	TRBJ2-5	CASSLVGRVGETQYF	TGTGCCAGCAGCTTGGTGGGCAGGGTTGGAGAGACCCAGTACTTC
TRBV6-5	.	.	TRBJ1-5	CASSYSGVQPQHF	TGTGCCAGCAGTTACTCGGGGGTACAGCCCCAGCATTTT
TRBV2	.	TRBD1	TRBJ2-1	CASRMGQGIYNEQFF	TGTGCCAGCAGGATGGGACAGGGAATCTACAATGAGCAGTTCTTC
TRBV7-3	.	TRBD1	TRBJ2-1	CASSAGTGDEQFF	TGTGCCAGCAGCGCAGGGACAGGGGATGAGCAGTTCTTC
TRBV4-1	.	.	TRBJ1-3	CASSQISYRAGNTIYF	TGCGCCAGCAGCCAAATCTCTTACAGGGCTGGAAACACCATATATTTT
TRBV9	few	.	TRBJ2-1	CASSVEGENEQFF	TGTGCCAGCAGCGTAGAGGGGGAGAATGAGCAGTTCTTC
TRBV13	once	TRBD1	TRBJ2-7	CASRTQGQGSYEQYF	TGTGCCAGCAGAACCCAGGGACAGGGGTCCTACGAGCAGTACTTC
TRBV19	.	.	TRBJ2-7	CASSMGQGRTSYEQYF	TGTGCCAGTAGTATGGGTCAGGGACGAACCTCCTACGAGCAGTACTTC
TRBV4-1	.	.	TRBJ1-4	CASSQGASNPNEKLFF	TGCGCCAGCAGCCAAGGGGCCTCTAATCCTAATGAAAAACTGTTTTTT
TRBV4-1	.	.	TRBJ2-7	CASSQEGRLSYEQYF	TGCGCCAGCAGCCAAGAGGGGCGGCTCTCCTACGAGCAGTACTTC
TRBV12-5	.	TRBD1	TRBJ1-4	CASGLGPGQGGNHEKLFF	TGTGCTAGTGGTTTGGGACCGGGACAGGGAGGTAACCATGAAAAACTGTTTTTT
TRBV7-9	.	TRBD1	TRBJ2-7	CASSFVGQGSYEQYF	TGTGCCAGCAGCTTTGTGGGACAGGGCTCCTACGAGCAGTACTTC